Included here is one T cell receptor (beta chain) sequence, with context. As yet, its antigen is unknown. Via template switching, UMIs carrying a 6-nucleotide sample barcode were introduced. TCRdb re-analyzed the 5' RACE reads; it lists each CDR3 protein once, without DNA. Its listing shows approximately 85,000 distinct CDR3 sequences. This entry comes from a study of monozygotic twins with inflammatory bowel disease. Study conclusions and caveats: Repertoire similarity did not separate concordant from discordant twins, possibly from limited power.

Collection of a 2.5 ml blood sample took place per donor. It was from whole blood, with no T cell sorting, that total RNA was isolated. CDR3 size: 12 residues. Germline assignment: CDR1 SGHVS and CDR2 FNYEAQ. The sequencing input was blood. The chain links TRBV7-6 to TRBJ1-1. This sequence was found in a human donor with ulcerative colitis or Crohn's disease, or a healthy co-twin of an affected twin (not recorded which). CDR3 in amino acids: CASSHEGAEAFF. The variable domain in full, with the rest retrieved from reference TRBV7-6 and TRBJ1-1, is GAGVSQSPRYKVTKRGQDVALRCDPISGHVSLYWYRQALGQGPEFLTYFNYEAQQDKSGLPNDRFSAERPEGSISTLTIQRTEQRDSAMYRCASSHEGAEAFFGQGTRLTVV.